This is a list of T cell receptor beta chains from one sample in a study of blood T cell repertoires in COVID-19. Some clones are missing from TCRdb's copy, which holds only in-frame ones; the method was immunoSEQ multiplex PCR. This table holds more than 150,000 clones, 80% to 90% found once. The sample was peripheral blood. The receptors here all came from a man aged 55 to 70 with acute or convalescent COVID-19. CDR3s include the opening cysteine and the closing phenylalanine or tryptophan. Each record gives: J gene, V gene, clone size, D gene, CDR3 DNA, CDR3 protein. D genes are given only for firm matches. Expanded clones are given a class, and other clones once, few, many or no size at all.

TRBJ1-1 TRBV19 . TRBD1 TGTGCCAGTAGTAGACAGGGCACTGAAGCTTTCTTT CASSRQGTEAFF
TRBJ1-4 TRBV5-8 many TRBD1 TGTGCCAGCAGCGTCGGACCGGGACAGAAAAATGAAAAACTGTTTTTT CASSVGPGQKNEKLFF
TRBJ2-3 TRBV7-9 few . TGTGCCAGCGGACTTCAAAATACGCAGTATTTT CASGLQNTQYF
TRBJ1-4 TRBV19 . TRBD1 TGTGCCAGTAGTATTCGGACAGGGGGTGAAAAACTGTTTTTT CASSIRTGGEKLFF
TRBJ2-7 TRBV5-4 . TRBD1 TGTGCCAGCAGCGGGGGACAGTCGTACGAGCAGTACTTC CASSGGQSYEQYF
TRBJ1-6 TRBV6-5 . . TGTGCCAGCAGTTACTCAAGGGGATATAATTCACCCCTCCACTTT CASSYSRGYNSPLHF
TRBJ2-3 TRBV5-1 . . TGCGCCAGCAGCTTTGGGGCCGTCAGCACAGATACGCAGTATTTT CASSFGAVSTDTQYF
TRBJ2-1 TRBV5-1 once TRBD2 TGCGCCAGCAGCTTGGGGTTGGCGGGGGGCAGGTTCGATGAGCAGTTCTTC CASSLGLAGGRFDEQFF
TRBJ2-7 TRBV10-2 . . TGCGCCAGCCGTGGAGGGGGGGCCTACGAGCAGTACTTC CASRGGGAYEQYF
TRBJ2-1 TRBV18 . . TGTGCCAGCTCACCACAGGGGGGGTACAATGAGCAGTTCTTC CASSPQGGYNEQFF
TRBJ2-7 TRBV3-1/TRBV3-2 . . TGTGCCAGCAGCCAAGTGGAGTACGAGCAGTACTTC CASSQVEYEQYF
TRBJ2-6 TRBV6-1 . TRBD1 TGTGCCAGCAGTGAAGGCAGGGGGTGGGCTGGGGCCAACGTCCTGACTTTC CASSEGRGWAGANVLTF
TRBJ2-7 TRBV5-1 . . TGCGCCAGCAGTTGGGGGGGGCCATACGAGCAGTACTTC CASSWGGPYEQYF
TRBJ1-3 TRBV9 . TRBD1 TGTGCCAGCAGCGACACCGGGACAGGGTCTGACACCATATATTTT CASSDTGTGSDTIYF
TRBJ1-1 TRBV2 . TRBD1 TGTGCCAGCAGTAGACAGGGAAGCACTGAAGCTTTCTTT CASSRQGSTEAFF
TRBJ2-2 TRBV18 . . TGTGCCAGCTCTCAAAGCGAGTGGAGCACCGGGGAGCTGTTTTTT CASSQSEWSTGELFF
TRBJ1-1 TRBV4-3 . . TGCGCCAGCAGCCAAGATAACAGGGTGGACACTGAAGCTTTCTTT CASSQDNRVDTEAFF
TRBJ2-1 TRBV5-1 . . TGCGCCAGCAGCTTGCTTTCAGGGAACTATAACAATTTAGAGCAGTTCTTC CASSLLSGNYNNLEQFF
TRBJ2-3 TRBV19 . TRBD2 TGTGCCAGTAGTTCTAGCGGGGGGTCAGATACGCAGTATTTT CASSSSGGSDTQYF
TRBJ2-1 TRBV23-1 . TRBD2 TGCGCCAGCAGTCATAAAGGCGGGGGGCCATACAATGAGCAGTTCTTC CASSHKGGGPYNEQFF
TRBJ1-5 TRBV5-1 . . TGCGCCAGCAGCTTGGAAGTGGGGACTGTCCGTTATAGCAATCAGCCCCAGCATTTT CASSLEVGTVRYSNQPQHF
TRBJ2-3 TRBV10-3 . . TGTGCCATCGGGGGGACCCACGGTACGCAGTATTTT CAIGGTHGTQYF
TRBJ2-7 TRBV4-2 . . TGTGCCAGCAGCCAAGGTCATCAGGTCTCCTACGAGCAGTACTTC CASSQGHQVSYEQYF
TRBJ1-1 TRBV5-8 . . TGTGCCAGCAGCTTTCCGTTGACAGGACTCACTGAAGCTTTCTTT CASSFPLTGLTEAFF
TRBJ2-1 TRBV2 . . TGTGCCAGCAGAGGGCAGGGGTACAATGAGCAGTTCTTC CASRGQGYNEQFF
TRBJ1-3 TRBV6-5 . . TGTGCCAGCAGTTACTCGGAGTCTGGAAACACCATATATTTT CASSYSESGNTIYF
TRBJ1-6 TRBV9 . TRBD1 TGTGCCAGCAGCGCCACCGGGACAGATAATTCACCCCTCCACTTT CASSATGTDNSPLHF
TRBJ2-7 TRBV6-2/TRBV6-3 . . TGTGCCAGCAGTAACCCGACGACAGCGTACTACGAGCAGTACTTC CASSNPTTAYYEQYF
TRBJ2-3 TRBV1 . . TGCACCAATTTTATGCCCCGGCTAGCGGGGGGGAACACAGATACGCAGTATTTT CTNFMPRLAGGNTDTQYF
TRBJ2-1 TRBV6-2/TRBV6-3 . TRBD2 TGTGCCAGCAGTTTGGGACTAGCGGGGCTACCCCTCTACAATGAGCAGTTCTTC CASSLGLAGLPLYNEQFF
TRBJ1-5 TRBV19 . . TGTGCCAGTAGTGTGGACAAGAGCCAGCCCCAGCATTTT CASSVDKSQPQHF
TRBJ2-2 TRBV29-1 . TRBD1 TGCAGCGTTAACTTAGGACAGGGGGCCGGCACCGGGGAGCTGTTTTTT CSVNLGQGAGTGELFF
TRBJ1-4 TRBV11-2 . TRBD1 TGTGCCAGCAGCCCTACGACAGGGTGGGAAAAACTGTTTTTT CASSPTTGWEKLFF
TRBJ2-7 TRBV27 . TRBD1 TGTGCCAGCAGTTTCATCCCCCCGGGACAGGGGGCGCTGAACTACGAGCAGTACTTC CASSFIPPGQGALNYEQYF
TRBJ1-2 TRBV7-9 . . TGTGCCAGCAGCGCCCGACAGGAGAACTATGGCTACACCTTC CASSARQENYGYTF
TRBJ2-3 TRBV30 . . TGTGCCTGGAGTCCCACTTGGTCTAGCACAGATACGCAGTATTTT CAWSPTWSSTDTQYF
TRBJ1-4 TRBV25-1 once . TGTGCCAACCACCCGGGACATTGGAATGAAAAACTGTTTTTT CANHPGHWNEKLFF
TRBJ1-5 TRBV7-2 . . TGTGCCAGCAGCTCCCGTCAATGGGGCCAGCCCCAGCATTTT CASSSRQWGQPQHF
TRBJ2-2 TRBV27 many TRBD1 TGTGCCAGCGGAAGACAGGGGACCGGGGAGCTGTTTTTT CASGRQGTGELFF
TRBJ2-1 TRBV18 . TRBD2 TGTGCCAGCTCACCAGCGGGGGGGCCCAATGAGCAGTTCTTC CASSPAGGPNEQFF
TRBJ1-6 TRBV25-1 . TRBD1 TGTGCCAGCGCCCACCGGGACAGGGACAATTCACCCCTCCACTTT CASAHRDRDNSPLHF
TRBJ2-7 TRBV2 . . TGTGCCAGCACCCTGACAGAAATCTACGAGCAGTACTTC CASTLTEIYEQYF
TRBJ1-5 TRBV7-8 . TRBD1 TGTGCCAGCAGCCCCAATTACCGGGACAGGATAAATCAGCCCCAGCATTTT CASSPNYRDRINQPQHF
TRBJ2-4 TRBV21-1 . . TGTGCCAGCAGCAAACTCTCTCACGGAAAAAAACAGGAAGCCAAAAACATTCAGTACTTC CASSKLSHGKKQEAKNIQYF
TRBJ2-7 TRBV30 few TRBD1 TGTGCCTGGAGTTCGAATACAGGGGCGAACGAGCAGTACTTC CAWSSNTGANEQYF
TRBJ2-7 TRBV6-6 . . TGTGCCAGCAGTTCATCGACAGGTTCCTACGAGCAGTACTTC CASSSSTGSYEQYF